Listed below are T cell receptor beta chains from one sample, sequenced in a study of cytomegalovirus exposure and HLA in healthy donors. Profiling relied on immunoSEQ multiplex PCR, and the TCRdb table lists in-frame clones only, not all of them. The table records roughly 170,000 clones, around 80% of them present only once. What was sequenced was PBMCs. These receptors were obtained from a woman aged 50 to 65 in good health and CMV-seropositive. Both conserved end residues are part of each CDR3. D genes are given only for firm matches. Size values are once, few and many counts, or a class for expanded clones, and some rows have none.

TRBV9,-,TRBJ2-1,-,CASSVETVYNEQFF,TGTGCCAGCAGCGTAGAAACAGTCTACAATGAGCAGTTCTTC
TRBV29-1,TRBD1,TRBJ2-7,-,CSVLSPGQGREQYF,TGCAGCGTCCTTAGCCCGGGACAGGGGCGCGAGCAGTACTTC
TRBV4-3,TRBD2,TRBJ2-7,-,CASSSGGREQYF,TGCGCCAGCAGCAGCGGGGGGCGGGAGCAGTACTTC
TRBV7-8,TRBD1,TRBJ2-2,-,CASSFYGQGNPGELFF,TGTGCCAGCAGCTTTTACGGACAGGGAAATCCCGGGGAGCTGTTTTTT
TRBV5-1,TRBD1,TRBJ2-5,-,CASSLEGGRETQYF,TGCGCCAGCAGCTTGGAAGGGGGCAGAGAGACCCAGTACTTC
TRBV6-1,-,TRBJ2-1,once,CASSSPGNEQFF,TGTGCCAGCAGTTCACCAGGGAATGAGCAGTTCTTC
TRBV7-9,TRBD1,TRBJ1-5,-,CATRGRRYQPQHF,TGTGCCACCAGGGGGAGAAGATATCAGCCCCAGCATTTT
TRBV28,TRBD1,TRBJ2-7,-,CASSPGQRYYEQYF,TGTGCCAGCAGTCCGGGACAGCGATACTACGAGCAGTACTTC
TRBV7-2,-,TRBJ2-7,once,CASSDAPREQYF,TGTGCCAGCAGTGATGCGCCCCGAGAGCAGTACTTC
TRBV11-2,-,TRBJ2-5,-,CASSLGVRAGREETQYF,TGTGCCAGCAGCTTAGGGGTCAGGGCGGGGAGAGAAGAGACCCAGTACTTC
TRBV6-6,TRBD2,TRBJ2-7,once,CASRAGPSGSYEQYF,TGTGCCAGCAGAGCGGGACCCTCTGGCTCCTACGAGCAGTACTTC
TRBV7-2,-,TRBJ1-1,-,CASSSRMSDSYTEAFF,TGTGCCAGCAGCTCCCGTATGTCGGACAGCTACACTGAAGCTTTCTTT
TRBV27,-,TRBJ2-5,few,CASSSNGQETQYF,TGTGCCAGCAGTTCCAACGGCCAAGAGACCCAGTACTTC
TRBV10-3,TRBD2,TRBJ2-5,-,CAIKGTSGGKETQYF,TGTGCCATCAAGGGGACTAGCGGGGGTAAAGAGACCCAGTACTTC
TRBV19,TRBD1,TRBJ1-2,-,CASLTPGQDYGYTF,TGTGCCAGCCTCACACCGGGACAGGACTATGGCTACACCTTC
TRBV19,-,TRBJ2-7,-,CASSLGRGIYEQYF,TGTGCCAGTAGCCTGGGACGGGGGATCTACGAGCAGTACTTC
TRBV5-4,-,TRBJ1-2,-,CASSDLRVSYGYTF,TGTGCCAGCAGCGACCTCCGGGTCAGTTATGGCTACACCTTC
TRBV19,-,TRBJ2-2,once,CASSTTLPGELFF,TGTGCCAGTAGTACGACTTTGCCCGGGGAGCTGTTTTTT
TRBV7-2,TRBD2,TRBJ2-3,-,CARRPIAGDTDTQYF,TGTGCCAGGAGGCCCATTGCGGGGGACACAGATACGCAGTATTTT
TRBV29-1,TRBD1,TRBJ1-1,-,CSVETGQGNTEAFF,TGCAGCGTCGAGACTGGACAGGGCAACACTGAAGCTTTCTTT
TRBV4-2,-,TRBJ2-5,-,CASSQERTKLQETQYF,TGTGCCAGCAGCCAAGAAAGGACAAAACTCCAAGAGACCCAGTACTTC
TRBV5-1,-,TRBJ1-2,-,CASSLDSQYGYTF,TGCGCCAGCAGCTTGGACAGCCAATATGGCTACACCTTC
TRBV6-5,-,TRBJ1-3,-,CASSIQGPGNTIYF,TGTGCCAGCAGTATTCAGGGCCCTGGAAACACCATATATTTT
TRBV28,TRBD1,TRBJ1-2,-,CASRPTGGGYTF,TGTGCCAGCAGACCGACAGGGGGAGGCTACACCTTC
TRBV7-2,TRBD2,TRBJ2-5,-,CASSLGGTSGGETQYF,TGTGCCAGCAGCTTAGGAGGGACTAGCGGGGGGGAGACCCAGTACTTC
TRBV11-3,TRBD1,TRBJ1-2,-,CASSGRTGRDGYTF,TGTGCCAGCAGCGGGCGGACAGGGCGGGATGGCTACACCTTC
TRBV11-2,-,TRBJ2-7,-,CASSLAFGTTYEQYF,TGTGCCAGCAGCTTAGCTTTCGGGACAACCTACGAGCAGTACTTC
TRBV19,-,TRBJ2-1,-,CASSIGGVSSYNEQFF,TGTGCCAGTAGTATAGGGGGGGTAAGCTCCTACAATGAGCAGTTCTTC
TRBV12-5,-,TRBJ2-7,many,CASALGQGISDEQYF,TGTGCTAGTGCCCTAGGGCAAGGGATTAGCGACGAGCAGTACTTC
TRBV7-2,-,TRBJ2-7,-,CASSLPGSYEQYF,TGTGCCAGCAGCCTACCGGGGTCCTACGAGCAGTACTTC
TRBV19,TRBD1,TRBJ1-5,-,CASSIIRDRGFQPQHF,TGTGCCAGTAGTATCATTAGGGACAGGGGTTTCCAGCCCCAGCATTTT
TRBV9,TRBD2,TRBJ2-7,once,CASSVESSGNEQYF,TGTGCCAGCAGCGTAGAATCGAGCGGGAACGAGCAGTACTTC
TRBV25-1,-,TRBJ1-2,-,CASSEYHGNYGYTF,TGTGCCAGCAGTGAATACCACGGGAACTATGGCTACACCTTC
TRBV27,TRBD1,TRBJ2-5,-,CASSSRQGAHWETQYF,TGTGCCAGCAGTTCCAGACAGGGGGCGCATTGGGAGACCCAGTACTTC
TRBV5-4,TRBD2,TRBJ2-5,-,CASSTGTSGNQETQYF,TGTGCCAGCAGCACCGGGACTAGCGGGAATCAAGAGACCCAGTACTTC
TRBV7-6,-,TRBJ1-4,-,CASSLGGGNEKLFF,TGTGCCAGCAGCCTGGGGGGGGGAAATGAAAAACTGTTTTTT
TRBV29-1,-,TRBJ1-2,-,CSVDGLWGGEDGYTF,TGCAGCGTTGACGGCCTTTGGGGGGGCGAAGATGGCTACACCTTC
TRBV5-4,-,TRBJ1-6,-,CASSSWYAENSPLHF,TGTGCCAGCAGCTCATGGTACGCGGAGAATTCACCCCTCCACTTT
TRBV7-2,TRBD2,TRBJ2-7,few,CASSPGTSVYEQYF,TGTGCCAGCAGCCCCGGGACTAGCGTCTACGAGCAGTACTTC
TRBV5-8,-,TRBJ1-1,-,CASLILMNTEAFF,TGTGCCTCGTTAATACTCATGAACACTGAAGCTTTCTTT
TRBV28,TRBD2,TRBJ2-3,-,CASSLLAGGRTDTQYF,TGTGCCAGCAGTCTTCTAGCGGGAGGGCGCACAGATACGCAGTATTTT
TRBV6-5,TRBD1,TRBJ1-2,once,CASSYAGGFDGYTF,TGTGCCAGCAGTTACGCAGGGGGCTTCGATGGCTACACCTTC
TRBV18,TRBD2,TRBJ2-1,-,CASSRGLAGFNEQFF,TGTGCCAGCTCCCGCGGACTAGCGGGATTCAATGAGCAGTTCTTC
TRBV6-1,-,TRBJ1-1,-,CASSEGYLSAFF,TGTGCCAGCAGTGAAGGGTACTTGTCAGCTTTCTTT
TRBV5-4,TRBD1,TRBJ2-7,-,CASSKNGQGAYEQYF,TGTGCCAGCAGCAAAAATGGACAGGGGGCCTACGAGCAGTACTTC
TRBV15,TRBD2,TRBJ2-1,-,CATSSLGLAAIEQFF,TGTGCCACCAGCAGTTTGGGACTAGCGGCGATCGAGCAGTTCTTC
TRBV2,-,TRBJ2-7,few,CASSDLLSSYEQYF,TGTGCCAGCAGTGACCTTTTGAGCTCCTACGAGCAGTACTTC
TRBV9,TRBD2,TRBJ2-7,-,CASSVGASGIYEQYF,TGTGCCAGCAGCGTAGGAGCGAGCGGGATCTACGAGCAGTACTTC
TRBV6-4,-,TRBJ1-2,few,CASSDSATVNYGYTF,TGTGCCAGCAGTGACTCTGCGACAGTCAACTATGGCTACACCTTC
TRBV29-1,-,TRBJ1-1,-,CSVGEPTGTEAFF,TGCAGCGTTGGAGAGCCAACCGGCACTGAAGCTTTCTTT
TRBV30,TRBD1,TRBJ1-6,-,CAWSLSTGNSPLHF,TGTGCCTGGAGTTTGTCGACAGGGAATTCACCCCTCCACTTT
TRBV29-1,-,TRBJ2-3,few,CSVELTGSTDTQYF,TGCAGCGTTGAGCTAACAGGGAGCACAGATACGCAGTATTTT
TRBV7-9,-,TRBJ2-7,few,CASSLDYRRPSYEQYF,TGTGCCAGCAGCTTAGATTACAGGCGTCCTTCCTACGAGCAGTACTTC
TRBV29-1,-,TRBJ1-2,-,CSPGVLEGGYTF,TGCAGCCCCGGGGTACTCGAAGGGGGCTACACCTTC
TRBV13,-,TRBJ2-1,-,CASSLGFGVYNEQFF,TGTGCCAGCAGCTTAGGATTCGGAGTCTACAATGAGCAGTTCTTC
TRBV18,TRBD2,TRBJ2-5,-,CASSPIASGAQETQYF,TGTGCCAGCTCACCAATTGCTAGCGGGGCCCAAGAGACCCAGTACTTC